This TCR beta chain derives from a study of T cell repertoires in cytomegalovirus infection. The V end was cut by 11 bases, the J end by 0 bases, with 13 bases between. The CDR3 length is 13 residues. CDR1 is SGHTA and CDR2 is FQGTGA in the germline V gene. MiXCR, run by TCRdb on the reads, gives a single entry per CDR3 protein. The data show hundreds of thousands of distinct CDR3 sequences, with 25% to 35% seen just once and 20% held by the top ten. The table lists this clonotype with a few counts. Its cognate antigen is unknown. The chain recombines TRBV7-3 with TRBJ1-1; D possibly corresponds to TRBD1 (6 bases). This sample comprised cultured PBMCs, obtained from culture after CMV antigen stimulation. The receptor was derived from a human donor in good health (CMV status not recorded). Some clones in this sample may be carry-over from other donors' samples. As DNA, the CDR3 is TGTGCCTCCCAAGGGGGAATGAACACTGAAGCTTTCTTT. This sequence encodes CASQGGMNTEAFF. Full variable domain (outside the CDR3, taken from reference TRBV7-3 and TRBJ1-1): GAGVSQTPSNKVTEKGKYVELRCDPISGHTALYWYRQSLGQGPEFLIYFQGTGAADDSGLPNDRFFAVRPEGSVSTLKIQRTERGDSAVYLCASQGGMNTEAFFGQGTRLTVV.